Presented here are 9 T cell receptor beta chains from one specimen sequenced in a study of cytomegalovirus exposure and HLA in healthy donors. The PCR had 60 Vbeta and 13 Jbeta primers. Profiled with immunoSEQ multiplex PCR; TCRdb holds only in-frame clones, not every one. The listing records about 140,000 clones. Sequenced input: PBMCs. The receptor source for this set is a man aged 40-49 years in good health and CMV-seronegative.

CDR3 sequence (DNA): TGCAGCTCGGGACATCTTCAAGAGACCCAGTACTTC. Translated: CSSGHLQETQYF. This chain connects TRBV29-1 to TRBJ2-5; TRBD1 is a possible D gene (6 bases). The V gene's germline CDR1 is SQVTM and CDR2 ANQGSEA. CDR3 length equals 12 residues. V lost 8 bases and J 2 bases, leaving 12 bases between the germline ends.

The chain carries TRBV5-1 and TRBJ2-1; the match to TRBD1 covers 7 bases. Germline loops: CDR1 SGHRS, CDR2 YFSETQ. The CDR3 spans 15 residues. V was pared by 3 bases and J by 4 bases, with 7 bases of the junction left unmatched. The CDR3 DNA follows: TGCGCCAGCAGCTATAGGGACAGCCGATACAATGAGCAGTTCTTC. As protein: CASSYRDSRYNEQFF.

The V gene is TRBV5-1, the J gene TRBJ2-1, with 9 bases that match TRBD2. The CDR3 extends over 19 amino acids. The germline gives CDR1 SGHRS, CDR2 YFSETQ. With 0 bases clipped from V and 2 bases from J, the junction kept 12 bases outside the gene matches. CDR3 nucleotide sequence: TGCGCCAGCAGCTTGGGACTAGCGGCCCACGTCAATACCTACAATGAGCAGTTCTTC. Translation: CASSLGLAAHVNTYNEQFF.

The genes are TRBV7-3 and TRBJ2-7, with a tentative D call TRBD1 (6 bases). Looked up from germline, CDR1 is SGHTA and CDR2 is FQGTGA. The germline V and J ends were trimmed by 2 bases and 5 bases, with 10 bases remaining between them. The CDR3 is 13 residues long. The DNA for the CDR3 is TGTGCCAGCAGCTTATCCAGGGGCAACGAGCAGTACTTC. This codes for CASSLSRGNEQYF.

J is TRBJ1-5 and V is TRBV9, with D uncertain. The CDR3 sequence is 15 residues long. The V end was cut by 0 bases, the J end by 2 bases, with 9 bases between. In germline, CDR1 is SGDLS, CDR2 YYNGEE. CDR3 amino acids: CASSVDGYRNQPQHF. In DNA form, the CDR3 reads TGTGCCAGCAGCGTAGACGGTTATCGCAATCAGCCCCAGCATTTT.

The chain combines TRBV15 with TRBJ2-3; 10 bases line up with TRBD2. CDR1 is LNHNV, CDR2 YYDKDF, per germline (reference sequence). J gave up 1 base and V 4 bases, and 2 bases lay outside the gene matches. The CDR3 extends over 15 amino acids. The CDR3 sequence is CATSKTSGGTDTQYF. CDR3 DNA: TGTGCCACCAGCAAAACTAGCGGGGGCACAGATACGCAGTATTTT.

The V call is TRBV6-6, the J call TRBJ1-1; D gene unclear. CDR1 MNHNY and CDR2 SVGAGI come from the germline V gene (reference sequence). This CDR3 is built from 11 residues. The germline V and J ends were trimmed by 3 bases and 7 bases, with 6 bases remaining between them. In DNA, the CDR3 is TGTGCCAGCAGTTATACCTATGAAGCTTTCTTT. Encoded protein: CASSYTYEAFF.

This sequence joins TRBV6-6 and TRBJ1-1, with D hard to call. The CDR3 is made up of 13 amino acids. Germline V gene data show CDR1 as MNHNY and CDR2 as SVGAGI (reference sequence). Between the trimmed V and J ends, which lost 5 bases and 1 base, there was a span of 8 bases. CDR3 region: CASSGEQNTEAFF. In DNA, the CDR3 is TGTGCCAGCAGTGGGGAGCAGAACACTGAAGCTTTCTTT.

The chain recombines TRBV12-5 with TRBJ1-5; 7 bases align to TRBD1. Trimming at V came to 6 bases and at J to 2 bases, leaving 4 bases not matched to a gene. This CDR3 contains 14 residues. Per germline, CDR1 LGHNT and CDR2 FRNRAP. The CDR3 sequence: CASGTGMGNQPQHF. The CDR3 nucleotides are TGTGCTAGTGGGACAGGGATGGGCAATCAGCCCCAGCATTTT.